This T cell receptor (beta chain) is drawn from a study of T cell responses to AZD1222 COVID-19 vaccine. To note about this clone: The antigen remains undetermined.

The trim removed 1 base at V and 6 bases at J, leaving 4 bases unmatched. The CDR3 spans 15 residues. Germline V gene sequence: CDR1 KGHDR, CDR2 SFDVKD. Study-wide findings and caveats: Spike was spanned by vaccine-associated CD4 TCRs, which were dominant at 160-218 and 743-854. White British ancestry dominated among donors, who included more females, and clonal diversity was possibly underestimated. Increased Spike-specific TCR breadth and depth were observed after two AZD1222 doses.

The protocol was immunoSEQ multiplex PCR, while the TCRdb copy is restricted to in-frame clones and leaves out a portion. In the table there are about 120,000 clones, about 90% of which are singletons. The sequencing here drew on peripheral blood, taken on day 0 of AZD1222 vaccination. J is TRBJ2-1 and V is TRBV24-1, with 8 positions matching TRBD2. This clonotype originated in an adult in good health. CDR3 bases: TGTGCCACCAGTGATTTTTCGGGAGGGGTCAATGAGCAGTTCTTC. Its translation is CATSDFSGGVNEQFF.